The 6 T cell receptor beta chains below were found in one sample sequenced in a study of molecular identifiers for immune sequencing clone quantification. TCRdb re-analysed the PCR reads in MiXCR, keeping a single row per CDR3 protein. This table holds around 460,000 distinct CDR3 sequences, roughly 25% found once. Sequenced input: naive CD8+ T cells from blood, with Jurkat cell RNA spiked in. The subset is: FACS-sorted CD8+CD4-CCR7+CD45RA+ naive T cells. These receptors were taken from a human donor in good health. Some libraries in this study had Jurkat cell RNA spiked in.

The sample holds one count of this clonotype. This may be a read error, as it is one base from a much larger clone. This rearrangement joins TRBV5-6 to TRBJ2-3; D is perhaps TRBD2 (6 bases). The germline gives CDR1 SGHDT, CDR2 YYEEEE. The CDR3 length is 15 residues. CDR3 amino acids: CASSLWGLITGTQYF. The DNA of the CDR3 is TGTGCCAGCAGCTTGTGGGGACTCATCACAGGTACGCAGTATTTT. The full variable domain, rest sourced from reference TRBV5-6 and TRBJ2-3, is DAGVTQSPTHLIKTRGQQVTLRCSPKSGHDTVSWYQQALGQGPQFIFQYYEEEERQRGNFPDRFSGHQFPNYSSELNVNALLLGDSALYLCASSLWGLITGTQYFGPGTRLTVL.

V usage is TRBV5-4 and J usage is TRBJ1-1; tentative D call: TRBD1 (6 bases). Germline lookup yields CDR1 SGHNT and CDR2 YYREEE (reference sequence). The CDR3 loop spans 15 amino acids. V lost 10 bases and J 0 bases, leaving 19 bases between the germline ends. The CDR3 here is CARRLDRTVNTEAFF. The CDR3 DNA sequence: TGTGCCCGCCGCTTGGATAGGACAGTGAACACTGAAGCTTTCTTT.

This clonotype was seen repeatedly, ten times or more. V is TRBV7-2 and J is TRBJ2-3; D is uncertain. Germline V gene data show CDR1 as SGHTA and CDR2 as FQGNSA. V lost 1 base to trimming and J lost 4 bases, with 6 bases between them. The CDR3 contains 13 residues. This CDR3 reads CASSLDTSDTQYF. The CDR3 nucleotides are TGTGCCAGCAGCTTAGACACGTCAGATACGCAGTATTTT.

This clonotype has at least ten counts. The CDR3 DNA follows: TGTGCCAGCACCGACTGGACTAGCACAGATACGCAGTATTTT. This translates into CASTDWTSTDTQYF. The chain carries TRBV5-6 and TRBJ2-3, with TRBD2 as a possible D gene (5 bases). Germline V gene data show CDR1 as SGHDT and CDR2 as YYEEEE. V dropped 6 bases and J dropped 0 bases, with 11 bases sitting between them. CDR3 length: 14 amino acids. Full variable domain (rest looked up from reference TRBV5-6 and TRBJ2-3): DAGVTQSPTHLIKTRGQQVTLRCSPKSGHDTVSWYQQALGQGPQFIFQYYEEEERQRGNFPDRFSGHQFPNYSSELNVNALLLGDSALYLCASTDWTSTDTQYFGPGTRLTVL.

This clonotype appeared many times. The rearrangement joins TRBV7-9 to TRBJ2-5; maybe TRBD2 (5 bases). The germline CDR1 and CDR2 sequences are SEHNR and FQNEAQ (reference sequence). The CDR3 is 16 residues long. CDR3 residues: CAARTPGGLNQETQYF. The CDR3 DNA reads TGTGCTGCAAGGACTCCTGGAGGATTAAACCAAGAGACCCAGTACTTC.

This clonotype was detected only a few times. The chain has TRBV4-1 and TRBJ2-7, with D perhaps TRBD1 or TRBD2 (5 bases each). Germline V gene lookup returns CDR1 MGHRA and CDR2 YSYEKL. This CDR3 contains 17 residues. Trimming cost V 4 bases and J 2 bases, with 21 bases left between them. The CDR3 sequence is CASSLRWAPGDAYEQYF. CDR3 DNA: TGCGCCAGCAGCCTCAGATGGGCCCCCGGGGACGCCTACGAGCAGTACTTC.